A single sample gave rise to the 30 T cell receptor beta chains below, sequenced in a study of spatial heterogeneity in lung cancer. Regarding time point: blood at routine non-recurrence follow-up after resection. MiXCR, applied by TCRdb to the 5' RACE reads, yields one record per CDR3 protein. The table has about 110,000 distinct CDR3 sequences, approximately 11% seen once. The sequenced sample was PBMCs, obtained at follow-up. These receptors came from a female donor with early-stage non-small cell lung cancer.

This clonotype was recorded a few times. V usage is TRBV27 and J usage is TRBJ1-1; D might be TRBD1 (6 bases). Germline V lookup: CDR1 MNHEY, CDR2 SMNVEV (reference sequence). Between the trimmed V and J ends, which lost 0 bases and 1 base, there was a span of 9 bases. The CDR3 sequence is 15 residues long. The CDR3 region has the DNA TGTGCCAGCAGTTTATCCGGGACACAGAACACTGAAGCTTTCTTT. It is translated as CASSLSGTQNTEAFF.

This clonotype was seen only a few times. The gene calls are TRBV5-5 and TRBJ1-1; D unresolved. This CDR3 region has 16 residues. The ends were cut back, 0 bases at V and 4 bases at J, with 16 bases in the middle. The germline V gene encodes CDR1 SGHKS and CDR2 YYEKEE (reference sequence). The CDR3 DNA follows: TGTGCCAGCAGCTTGGTCGGGTTTGGTTTCCGCACTGAAGCTTTCTTT. As protein: CASSLVGFGFRTEAFF.

The chain joins TRBV27 to TRBJ1-5; possible D gene TRBD1, 6 bases. The CDR3 runs 16 residues. With 8 bases removed from V and 1 base from J, the gap between germline ends came to 18 bases. Per germline, CDR1 MNHEY and CDR2 SMNVEV (reference sequence). Written as DNA, the CDR3 is TGTGCCAGCCGCGACACGTTGGGGGCGAGCAATCAGCCCCAGCATTTT. Its protein product is CASRDTLGASNQPQHF.

This clonotype was counted at least ten times. The chain couples TRBV24-1 to TRBJ2-3, with 13 bases aligning to TRBD2. CDR1 KGHDR and CDR2 SFDVKD come from the germline V gene. The CDR3 totals 17 residues. V was pared by 4 bases and J by 3 bases, with 6 bases of the junction left unmatched. CDR3 region: CATSDLRTSGSTDTQYF. The CDR3 bases are TGTGCCACCAGTGACTTACGGACTAGCGGGAGTACAGATACGCAGTATTTT.

This clonotype was recorded a few times. This sequence joins TRBV12-3 or TRBV12-4 and TRBJ1-1; D not certain. V lost 2 bases to trimming and J lost 1 base, with 8 bases between them. The CDR3 runs to 14 residues. CDR3 in amino acids: CASSLIGSNTEAFF. The CDR3 DNA sequence: TGTGCCAGCAGTTTAATTGGGTCGAACACTGAAGCTTTCTTT.

Only a few counts were recorded for this clonotype. V and J are TRBV5-1 and TRBJ2-7; D might be TRBD1 or TRBD2, each matching 5 bases. In germline, CDR1 is SGHRS, CDR2 YFSETQ. The CDR3 totals 15 residues. Trimming took off 1 base at V and 0 bases at J, with 11 bases between the two ends. CDR3: CASSLLGDGSYEQYV. For the CDR3, the DNA is TGCGCCAGCAGCTTGTTAGGGGACGGCTCCTACGAGCAGTACGTC.

The rearrangement links TRBV7-2 to TRBJ1-6; 9 nucleotides align to TRBD1. CDR3 length: 15 amino acids. The germline gives CDR1 SGHTA, CDR2 FQGNSA. Trimming cost V 5 bases and J 8 bases; bases outside gene matches: 7. The CDR3 nucleotides are TGTGCCAGCAGCCGGACAGGGGAAATTTATTCACCCCTCCACTTT. Encoded protein: CASSRTGEIYSPLHF.

This sequence joins TRBV4-3 and TRBJ1-2; tentatively, D is TRBD1 (5 bases). This CDR3 has 15 amino acids. V was cut by 4 bases and J by 2 bases, with 14 bases left in between. Germline CDR1 is LGHNA and CDR2 is YSLEER. The CDR3 here is CASSPYRGTNYGYTF. The CDR3 DNA follows: TGCGCCAGCAGCCCCTACCGGGGCACCAACTATGGCTACACCTTC.

This clonotype occurred a few times. This chain links TRBV18 with TRBJ2-3; D not resolved. Trimming cost V 1 base and J 1 base, with 6 bases left between them. The CDR3 totals 14 residues. CDR1 is KGHSH, CDR2 LQKENI, per germline. CDR3 bases: TGTGCCAGCTCACCACGCGGAGGCACAGATACGCAGTATTTT. Its protein product is CASSPRGGTDTQYF.

In its sample, this clonotype was seen many times. The V gene is TRBV12-3 or TRBV12-4, the J gene TRBJ2-2, with 9 bases lining up with TRBD2. The trim removed 11 bases at V and 1 base at J, leaving 8 bases unmatched. The CDR3 consists of 15 residues. DNA for the CDR3: TGTGCCGCCCAGACACTAGCGGGGAACACCGGGGAGCTGTTTTTT. This encodes CAAQTLAGNTGELFF.

The chain uses TRBV28 and TRBJ2-1; D is undetermined. The V end was cut by 7 bases, the J end by 0 bases, with 13 bases between. Germline V CDR1 and CDR2: MDHEN, SYDVKM. The length of the CDR3 is 15 residues. CDR3 sequence: CASTVGNPSYNEQFF. The CDR3 coding sequence is TGTGCCAGCACCGTTGGGAACCCCTCCTACAATGAGCAGTTCTTC.

This clonotype was found a few times. V and J are TRBV20-1 and TRBJ2-7; D possibly corresponds to TRBD2 (6 bases). Trimming pared 1 base from V and 7 bases from J, leaving 8 bases between. CDR3 length: 11 amino acids. CDR1 is DFQATT, CDR2 SNEGSKA, per germline (reference sequence). DNA of the CDR3: TGCAGTGCTAGAGGGGGGACTGAGCAGTACTTC. This codes for CSARGGTEQYF.

V and J are TRBV9 and TRBJ2-5, with TRBD2 matching 10 bases. Germline V gene sequence: CDR1 SGDLS, CDR2 YYNGEE. The CDR3 contains 14 residues. V shed 4 bases and J 5 bases; nucleotides not matched to a gene: 5. Here the CDR3 reads CASSPGLAMETQYF. CDR3 nucleotide sequence: TGTGCCAGCAGCCCGGGACTAGCGATGGAGACCCAGTACTTC.

This clonotype was found a few times. The rearrangement joins TRBV12-3 or TRBV12-4 to TRBJ1-6; no firm D call. There are 12 residues in the CDR3. V was cut by 5 bases and J by 9 bases, with 8 bases left in between. The CDR3 DNA is TGTGCCAGCAGTACAAGGACTTCACCCCTCCACTTT. Translated: CASSTRTSPLHF.

This chain links TRBV20-1 with TRBJ2-7; the D is unclear. Germline CDR1 and CDR2: DFQATT and SNEGSKA (reference sequence). The CDR3 loop spans 13 amino acids. V lost 1 base and J 1 base, leaving 8 bases between the germline ends. The CDR3 protein is CSARVIDSYEQYF. The CDR3 DNA is TGCAGTGCTAGAGTAATAGATTCCTACGAGCAGTACTTC.

The rearrangement uses TRBV7-2 and TRBJ2-3, with 11 positions matching TRBD2. CDR3 length: 14 amino acids. Germline loops: CDR1 SGHTA, CDR2 FQGNSA. V lost 10 bases, J lost 11 bases, and 14 bases stayed unmatched. The CDR3 region has the DNA TGTGCCACCGGGGGTCGACTAGCGGGATGGAAGCAGTATTTT. This sequence encodes CATGGRLAGWKQYF.

The sample holds many counts of this clonotype. The V call is TRBV24-1, the J call TRBJ2-1; the D gene could be TRBD1 or TRBD2 (5 bases each). CDR3 size: 16 residues. Trimming took 5 bases from V and 5 from J, leaving 18 bases between them. Germline V gene lookup returns CDR1 KGHDR and CDR2 SFDVKD. CDR3 region: CATSARGKTINNEQFF. DNA of the CDR3: TGTGCCACCAGTGCGAGGGGAAAAACTATAAACAATGAGCAGTTCTTC.

This clonotype was observed many times. This rearrangement joins TRBV24-1 to TRBJ2-3; 13 nucleotides match TRBD2. Trimming removed 5 bases from V and 2 bases from J; junction bases left unmatched: 3. There are 16 residues in the CDR3. CDR1 is KGHDR, CDR2 SFDVKD, per germline. As DNA, the CDR3 is TGTGCCACCAGTGTGGGACTAGCGGGATTCACAGATACGCAGTATTTT. Translation: CATSVGLAGFTDTQYF.

This clonotype came up many times. This CDR3 reads CASSPRGYNEQFF. The CDR3 DNA is TGTGCCAGCAGCCCCAGAGGGTACAATGAGCAGTTCTTC. This chain joins TRBV3-1 and TRBJ2-1, with D maybe TRBD2 (5 bases). The germline CDR1 and CDR2 sequences are LGHDT and YNNKEL (reference sequence). CDR3 length equals 13 residues. Trimming pared 4 bases from V and 4 bases from J, leaving 8 bases between.

The chain is built from TRBV6-1 and TRBJ1-5; 7 nucleotides line up with TRBD1. The CDR3 consists of 15 residues. Per the germline V gene, CDR1 is MNHNS and CDR2 is SASEGT. The ends lost 7 bases at V and 5 bases at J; junction bases unmatched: 11. The CDR3 is CASTFTGQSYQPQHF. The CDR3 nucleotides are TGTGCCAGCACATTTACGGGACAGTCCTATCAGCCCCAGCATTTT.

The chain is built from TRBV20-1 and TRBJ1-2; the D is unclear. The CDR3 sequence is 11 residues long. Trimming pared 0 bases from V and 8 bases from J, leaving 7 bases between. In germline, CDR1 is DFQATT, CDR2 SNEGSKA (reference sequence). CDR3 sequence reads: CSARDQRGYTF. In DNA, the CDR3 is TGCAGTGCTAGAGATCAACGGGGCTACACCTTC.

As DNA, the CDR3 is TGCAGTGCTAGTTTGGCGCCAGATACGCAGTATTTT. The encoded protein is CSASLAPDTQYF. The chain uses TRBV20-1 and TRBJ2-3; no clear D. This CDR3 region has 12 residues. Trimming took off 3 bases at V and 4 bases at J, with 8 bases between the two ends. Germline V CDR1 and CDR2: DFQATT, SNEGSKA (reference sequence).

This clonotype has at least ten counts. The chain employs TRBV11-2 and TRBJ2-5; D not certain. The CDR3 runs to 12 residues. The germline gives CDR1 SGHAT, CDR2 FQNNGV. Trimming left V 1 base short and J 4 bases short, with 4 bases between. The CDR3 DNA reads as TGTGCCAGCAGCTTAGGGCGAGAGACCCAGTACTTC. This translates into CASSLGRETQYF.

The rearrangement joins TRBV29-1 to TRBJ2-7, with 10 nucleotides matching TRBD2. The J segment lost 6 bases and the V segment lost 7 bases, leaving 6 bases of the junction unmatched. CDR1 is SQVTM and CDR2 is ANQGSEA in the germline V gene. This CDR3 region has 12 residues. The CDR3 bases are TGCAGCGCCTGGACTAGCGGAGGCGAGCAGTACTTC. Translation: CSAWTSGGEQYF.

This clonotype was recorded at least ten times. The rearrangement links TRBV29-1 to TRBJ2-7, with D uncertain. V was pared by 5 bases and J by 4 bases, with 9 bases between. Germline V lookup: CDR1 SQVTM, CDR2 ANQGSEA. The CDR3 runs 11 residues. CDR3 coding DNA: TGCAGCGTTTACCGTGTATACGAGCAGTACGTC. Amino acid sequence: CSVYRVYEQYV.

This sequence joins TRBV4-3 and TRBJ1-1; possibly TRBD1 for D (5 bases). The ends were cut back, 4 bases at V and 2 bases at J, with 11 bases in the middle. CDR3 length equals 14 residues. CDR1 and CDR2 from the germline V gene are LGHNA and YSLEER. The CDR3 DNA is TGCGCCAGCAGCCCGGGACGGTTAAACACTGAAGCTTTCTTT. This translates into CASSPGRLNTEAFF.

This clonotype was picked up a small number of times. The chain joins TRBV12-3 or TRBV12-4 to TRBJ2-2, with D unclear. CDR3 length equals 16 residues. V lost 5 bases, J lost 4 bases, and 17 bases lay in between. CDR3 coding DNA: TGTGCCAGCAGTAGAGGCGAGGCCATCCTCACCGGGGAGCTGTTTTTT. As protein: CASSRGEAILTGELFF.

This clonotype was observed a handful of times. This chain joins TRBV7-2 and TRBJ2-5; D not resolved. V gave up 5 bases and J gave up 5 bases, with 12 bases separating them. The germline gives CDR1 SGHTA, CDR2 FQGNSA. This CDR3 is built from 13 residues. CDR3 DNA sequence: TGTGCCAGCAGCGATAATACTCGGGAGACCCAGTACTTC. It encodes CASSDNTRETQYF.

The J gene is TRBJ1-4, the V gene TRBV28, with 7 positions matching TRBD1. Trimming at V came to 7 bases and at J to 0 bases, leaving 11 bases not matched to a gene. Germline V lookup: CDR1 MDHEN, CDR2 SYDVKM. The CDR3 totals 17 residues. CDR3 sequence (DNA): TGTGCCAGCACCTCTAGGACAGGCGTCACAACTAATGAAAAACTGTTTTTT. As protein: CASTSRTGVTTNEKLFF.

This clonotype showed up many times. The chain employs TRBV5-1 and TRBJ2-1; 15 nucleotides match TRBD2. The CDR3 sequence is 19 residues long. Germline V gene data show CDR1 as SGHRS and CDR2 as YFSETQ. The trim removed 4 bases at V and 7 bases at J, leaving 15 bases unmatched. The CDR3 DNA follows: TGCGCCAGCAGCCGGCAAGGACTAGCGGGAGGGCCGAGGGGGAATGAGCAGTTCTTC. It translates to CASSRQGLAGGPRGNEQFF.